This T cell receptor (beta chain) was profiled in a study of T cells in Graves' hyperthyroidism and ophthalmopathy. The authors took PBMCs from over 8.5 ml fresh peripheral blood. There were TCR beta CDR3 regions amplified from RNA transcripts. With the HTBI primer set, the TCR CDR3 went through a first round of RT-PCR. TCRdb re-analysed the multiplex PCR reads in MiXCR, keeping a single row per CDR3 protein. The data contain more than 600,000 distinct CDR3 sequences, approximately 16% of them singletons. CDR1 is SQVTM, CDR2 ANQGSEA, per germline. The CDR3 runs to 15 residues. Trimming at V came to 6 bases and at J to 6 bases, leaving 16 bases not matched to a gene. This clonotype showed up just a few times.

The rearrangement uses TRBV29-1 and TRBJ2-7; 8 bases match TRBD1. Sequenced: blood. The receptor comes from a man younger than 35 with Graves' hyperthyroidism. The CDR3 DNA sequence: TGCAGCGTCGACGACTTTGGACAGGGCGAACTCGAGCAGTACTTC. Protein product: CSVDDFGQGELEQYF.